This entry describes one T cell receptor (beta chain). The target antigen is unknown. The data stem from a study of T cells after yellow fever vaccination. Study results and limitations: Peaking on day 5 versus 15, the secondary response was faster but weaker. A limited proportion of clonotypes was detected within both the CD4 and CD8 compartments. There was a possibility that FACS-sorted repertoires contained abundant clonotypes contaminating from the bulk population.

A 5'RACE template-switching step, the method used to make TCR cDNA, added a universal primer site and UMIs. TCRdb ran MiXCR on the 5' RACE reads and lists one entry per CDR3 protein. Among nearly 550,000 distinct CDR3 sequences listed, approximately 21% were seen once. V was pared by 1 base and J by 8 bases, with 10 bases between. From germline, CDR1 is SGHRS and CDR2 YFSETQ. The CDR3 extends over 13 amino acids. This TCR came from a man under 40 who received the YFV17D yellow fever vaccine. The sequencing here drew on PBMCs, taken 15 days after the yellow fever booster vaccination. The J gene is TRBJ2-1, the V gene TRBV5-1; D is uncertain. Here the CDR3 DNA reads TGCGCCAGCAGCTTGAGTGGTCGGGATGAGCAGTTCTTC. The encoded protein is CASSLSGRDEQFF.